The rows below give T cell receptor beta chains drawn from one sample of a study of vaccination and CD4 T cells after COVID-19. No antigen has been identified for these receptors. TCRdb recomputed calls from the PCR reads with MiXCR, one row per CDR3 protein. The sample consists of just under 20,000 distinct CDR3 sequences, around 66% of them appearing once. The sequenced sample consisted of CD4+ T cells from blood, cultured in vitro. The receptors originated from a human donor who had recovered from COVID-19. Both conserved end residues are part of each CDR3. The D gene is left open where the match is weak. Where a row states a size, it is once, few, many or the class of an expanded clone; other rows omit it.

V gene: TRBV2; J gene: TRBJ2-4; clone size: once; D gene: NA; CDR3 protein: CASSELSGSLYIQYF; CDR3 DNA: TGTGCCAGCAGTGAACTTTCCGGGAGTTTGTACATTCAGTACTTC
V gene: TRBV24-1; J gene: TRBJ1-2; clone size: NA; D gene: NA; CDR3 protein: CATSDMSSEGYTF; CDR3 DNA: TGTGCCACCAGTGATATGTCTTCTGAGGGCTACACCTTC
V gene: TRBV27; J gene: TRBJ2-1; clone size: NA; D gene: TRBD2; CDR3 protein: CASSPPRLAGGNEQFF; CDR3 DNA: TGTGCCAGCAGTCCGCCCAGACTAGCGGGAGGCAATGAGCAGTTCTTC
V gene: TRBV7-3; J gene: TRBJ1-3; clone size: NA; D gene: NA; CDR3 protein: CASSLTLDRRKISSGNTIYF; CDR3 DNA: TGTGCCAGCAGCTTAACTTTGGACCGGCGGAAAATCAGCTCTGGAAACACCATATATTTT
V gene: TRBV19; J gene: TRBJ2-7; clone size: NA; D gene: TRBD2; CDR3 protein: CASKPLAEAYEQYF; CDR3 DNA: TGTGCCAGTAAGCCTCTAGCGGAGGCCTACGAGCAGTACTTC
V gene: TRBV12-3/TRBV12-4; J gene: TRBJ1-1; clone size: NA; D gene: TRBD1; CDR3 protein: CASTDRGTPEAFF; CDR3 DNA: TGTGCCAGCACGGACAGGGGGACCCCTGAAGCTTTCTTT
V gene: TRBV7-2; J gene: TRBJ2-5; clone size: medium-sized; D gene: TRBD2; CDR3 protein: CASSLARTSGPQETQYF; CDR3 DNA: TGTGCCAGCAGCTTAGCGCGGACTAGCGGCCCTCAAGAGACCCAGTACTTC
V gene: TRBV9; J gene: TRBJ1-1; clone size: NA; D gene: NA; CDR3 protein: CASSLVGGRMNTEAFF; CDR3 DNA: TGTGCCAGCAGCCTAGTGGGAGGACGGATGAACACTGAAGCTTTCTTT
V gene: TRBV30; J gene: TRBJ1-2; clone size: NA; D gene: NA; CDR3 protein: CAWRIHTNYGYTF; CDR3 DNA: TGTGCCTGGAGGATACACACTAACTATGGCTACACCTTC
V gene: TRBV7-2; J gene: TRBJ2-2; clone size: NA; D gene: NA; CDR3 protein: CASSERITGELFF; CDR3 DNA: TGTGCCAGCAGCGAGAGGATCACCGGGGAGCTGTTTTTT
V gene: TRBV6-1; J gene: TRBJ1-1; clone size: NA; D gene: NA; CDR3 protein: CASPKETDRENLQNTEAFF; CDR3 DNA: TGTGCCAGCCCTAAAGAGACGGACCGAGAGAACTTACAGAACACTGAAGCTTTCTTT
V gene: TRBV6-1; J gene: TRBJ1-5; clone size: NA; D gene: NA; CDR3 protein: CASRLGTDSNQPQHF; CDR3 DNA: TGTGCCAGCAGACTGGGGACCGATAGCAATCAGCCCCAGCATTTT
V gene: TRBV5-6; J gene: TRBJ2-7; clone size: NA; D gene: NA; CDR3 protein: CASSLGLEFYEQYF; CDR3 DNA: TGTGCCAGCAGCTTGGGACTAGAGTTTTACGAGCAGTACTTC
V gene: TRBV11-3; J gene: TRBJ1-1; clone size: once; D gene: NA; CDR3 protein: CASSLQGFGDTEAFF; CDR3 DNA: TGTGCCAGCAGCCTACAGGGATTCGGGGACACTGAAGCTTTCTTT
V gene: TRBV10-3; J gene: TRBJ1-2; clone size: few; D gene: NA; CDR3 protein: CAISDVTGGNTF; CDR3 DNA: TGTGCCATCAGTGACGTGACAGGTGGTAACACCTTC
V gene: TRBV6-2/TRBV6-3; J gene: TRBJ2-1; clone size: NA; D gene: TRBD1; CDR3 protein: CASIPGTGINEQFF; CDR3 DNA: TGTGCCAGCATTCCCGGGACAGGGATAAATGAGCAGTTCTTC
V gene: TRBV6-5; J gene: TRBJ2-1; clone size: NA; D gene: TRBD1; CDR3 protein: CASSYGGTGLDNEQFF; CDR3 DNA: TGTGCCAGCAGTTACGGGGGGACAGGGTTGGACAATGAGCAGTTCTTC
V gene: TRBV20-1; J gene: TRBJ2-7; clone size: NA; D gene: TRBD2; CDR3 protein: CSASGPSGAYEQYF; CDR3 DNA: TGCAGTGCTAGTGGTCCTAGCGGCGCCTACGAGCAGTACTTC
V gene: TRBV20-1; J gene: TRBJ2-5; clone size: NA; D gene: NA; CDR3 protein: CSARVAAQETQYF; CDR3 DNA: TGCAGTGCTAGAGTGGCAGCACAAGAGACCCAGTACTTC
V gene: TRBV5-8; J gene: TRBJ2-7; clone size: NA; D gene: NA; CDR3 protein: CASTIVGHIPYEQYF; CDR3 DNA: TGTGCCAGCACCATCGTAGGCCACATTCCCTACGAGCAGTACTTC
V gene: TRBV27; J gene: TRBJ1-5; clone size: NA; D gene: TRBD1; CDR3 protein: CASSSRQGGGRPQHF; CDR3 DNA: TGTGCCAGCAGTTCCAGACAGGGGGGCGGTCGACCCCAGCATTTT
V gene: TRBV7-6; J gene: TRBJ2-2; clone size: few; D gene: TRBD2; CDR3 protein: CASSSGRSSGELFF; CDR3 DNA: TGTGCCAGTAGTAGCGGGAGATCATCCGGGGAGCTGTTTTTT
V gene: TRBV7-2; J gene: TRBJ2-2; clone size: NA; D gene: NA; CDR3 protein: CASSLRPGQTGELFF; CDR3 DNA: TGTGCCAGCAGCTTACGGCCAGGGCAAACCGGGGAGCTGTTTTTT
V gene: TRBV6-2/TRBV6-3; J gene: TRBJ1-5; clone size: NA; D gene: NA; CDR3 protein: CASSYGRPVKENNQPQHF; CDR3 DNA: TGTGCCAGCAGTTACGGGCGCCCTGTAAAGGAGAACAATCAGCCCCAGCATTTT
V gene: TRBV7-2; J gene: TRBJ2-5; clone size: few; D gene: NA; CDR3 protein: CASSLAGGETQYF; CDR3 DNA: TGTGCCAGCAGCTTAGCGGGGGGCGAGACCCAGTACTTC
V gene: TRBV28; J gene: TRBJ2-7; clone size: NA; D gene: TRBD2; CDR3 protein: CASSLPTSGTREQYF; CDR3 DNA: TGTGCCAGCAGTTTACCGACTAGCGGGACCAGAGAGCAGTACTTC
V gene: TRBV27; J gene: TRBJ1-3; clone size: NA; D gene: NA; CDR3 protein: CASSRGNTIYF; CDR3 DNA: TGTGCCAGCAGTAGAGGAAACACCATATATTTT
V gene: TRBV20-1; J gene: TRBJ2-5; clone size: NA; D gene: NA; CDR3 protein: CSGQVQGGQSGPLGLQYF; CDR3 DNA: TGCAGTGGTCAGGTCCAGGGGGGCCAATCCGGCCCTCTTGGGCTACAGTACTTC
V gene: TRBV20-1; J gene: TRBJ1-1; clone size: NA; D gene: TRBD1; CDR3 protein: CSERPGQGIVNTEAFF; CDR3 DNA: TGCAGTGAAAGACCGGGACAGGGGATTGTGAACACTGAAGCTTTCTTT
V gene: TRBV20-1; J gene: TRBJ1-5; clone size: NA; D gene: NA; CDR3 protein: CSVIREGVGNQPQHF; CDR3 DNA: TGCAGTGTTATCAGGGAGGGGGTAGGCAATCAGCCCCAGCATTTT
V gene: TRBV20-1; J gene: TRBJ1-2; clone size: NA; D gene: NA; CDR3 protein: CSTSYRYGYTF; CDR3 DNA: TGCAGTACTAGTTACAGATATGGCTACACCTTC
V gene: TRBV30; J gene: TRBJ1-1; clone size: few; D gene: NA; CDR3 protein: CAWNARGPGTEAFF; CDR3 DNA: TGTGCCTGGAACGCCAGGGGACCAGGTACTGAAGCTTTCTTT
V gene: TRBV28; J gene: TRBJ1-1; clone size: NA; D gene: NA; CDR3 protein: CASSLSGRVMNTEAFF; CDR3 DNA: TGTGCCAGCAGTTTGTCGGGACGGGTCATGAACACTGAAGCTTTCTTT
V gene: TRBV2; J gene: TRBJ1-1; clone size: NA; D gene: NA; CDR3 protein: CASRDRQISVAEAFF; CDR3 DNA: TGTGCCAGCAGGGACCGACAGATTTCAGTGGCTGAAGCTTTCTTT
V gene: TRBV28; J gene: TRBJ1-2; clone size: NA; D gene: NA; CDR3 protein: CASSKTPNYGYTF; CDR3 DNA: TGTGCCAGCAGTAAAACGCCTAACTATGGCTACACCTTC
V gene: TRBV7-2; J gene: TRBJ2-2; clone size: NA; D gene: NA; CDR3 protein: CASSSPNTGELFF; CDR3 DNA: TGTGCCAGCAGCTCGCCGAACACCGGGGAGCTGTTTTTT
V gene: TRBV7-2; J gene: TRBJ1-2; clone size: medium-sized; D gene: NA; CDR3 protein: CASSLARSFANYGYTF; CDR3 DNA: TGTGCCAGCAGCTTAGCTAGGTCATTCGCTAACTATGGCTACACCTTC
V gene: TRBV27; J gene: TRBJ1-5; clone size: NA; D gene: NA; CDR3 protein: CASSSDRSNQPQHF; CDR3 DNA: TGTGCCAGCAGTTCAGACAGAAGCAATCAGCCCCAGCATTTT
V gene: TRBV28; J gene: TRBJ1-1; clone size: few; D gene: TRBD1; CDR3 protein: CASSPSGTDNTEAFF; CDR3 DNA: TGTGCCAGCAGTCCTTCCGGGACAGACAACACTGAAGCTTTCTTT
V gene: TRBV20-1; J gene: TRBJ2-7; clone size: few; D gene: NA; CDR3 protein: CSARDPLTYEQYF; CDR3 DNA: TGCAGTGCTAGAGATCCCCTCACCTACGAGCAGTACTTC
V gene: TRBV20-1; J gene: TRBJ2-1; clone size: NA; D gene: TRBD2; CDR3 protein: CSAPLGTSANNEQFF; CDR3 DNA: TGCAGTGCCCCCCTCGGGACTAGCGCTAACAATGAGCAGTTCTTC
V gene: TRBV28; J gene: TRBJ1-2; clone size: NA; D gene: TRBD1; CDR3 protein: CASSLPGQGLGYTF; CDR3 DNA: TGTGCCAGCAGTTTACCCGGACAGGGTCTGGGCTACACCTTC
V gene: TRBV7-9; J gene: TRBJ2-7; clone size: NA; D gene: NA; CDR3 protein: CASSLSIGSGLLKGDEQYF; CDR3 DNA: TGTGCCAGCAGCTTATCCATCGGTAGCGGCCTTTTAAAGGGGGACGAGCAGTACTTC
V gene: TRBV24-1; J gene: TRBJ1-2; clone size: NA; D gene: TRBD1; CDR3 protein: CATSDPGGQTNYGYTF; CDR3 DNA: TGTGCCACCAGTGATCCTGGGGGACAGACTAACTATGGCTACACCTTC
V gene: TRBV20-1; J gene: TRBJ2-2; clone size: NA; D gene: TRBD1; CDR3 protein: CSASRGQANTGELFF; CDR3 DNA: TGCAGTGCTAGCAGGGGACAGGCGAACACCGGGGAGCTGTTTTTT
V gene: TRBV6-1; J gene: TRBJ1-1; clone size: NA; D gene: NA; CDR3 protein: CASSREQLTEAFF; CDR3 DNA: TGTGCCAGCAGCCGGGAACAGCTGACTGAAGCTTTCTTT
V gene: TRBV7-9; J gene: TRBJ2-3; clone size: NA; D gene: NA; CDR3 protein: CASSHTRGGVSTDTQYF; CDR3 DNA: TGTGCCAGCAGCCATACACGAGGTGGGGTTTCCACAGATACGCAGTATTTT
V gene: TRBV7-9; J gene: TRBJ1-1; clone size: few; D gene: NA; CDR3 protein: CASSLQVSTEAFF; CDR3 DNA: TGTGCCAGCAGCTTACAGGTGAGCACTGAAGCTTTCTTT
V gene: TRBV6-2/TRBV6-3; J gene: TRBJ1-5; clone size: NA; D gene: NA; CDR3 protein: CASSPGIRGNQPQHF; CDR3 DNA: TGTGCCAGCAGCCCGGGAATAAGGGGCAATCAGCCCCAGCATTTT
V gene: TRBV28; J gene: TRBJ1-1; clone size: NA; D gene: NA; CDR3 protein: CASSVEGVTTEAFF; CDR3 DNA: TGTGCCAGCAGCGTGGAAGGGGTAACGACTGAAGCTTTCTTT
V gene: TRBV19; J gene: TRBJ2-3; clone size: NA; D gene: NA; CDR3 protein: CASSKGRGTDTQYF; CDR3 DNA: TGTGCCAGTAGTAAAGGCCGAGGGACAGATACGCAGTATTTT
V gene: TRBV10-3; J gene: TRBJ1-1; clone size: few; D gene: NA; CDR3 protein: CAISGQQNTEAFF; CDR3 DNA: TGTGCCATCAGTGGACAGCAGAACACTGAAGCTTTCTTT
V gene: TRBV12-3/TRBV12-4; J gene: TRBJ2-3; clone size: NA; D gene: NA; CDR3 protein: CASSGGKKGVSTDTQYF; CDR3 DNA: TGTGCCAGCAGTGGGGGGAAAAAGGGGGTGAGCACAGATACGCAGTATTTT
V gene: TRBV6-5; J gene: TRBJ2-1; clone size: NA; D gene: NA; CDR3 protein: CASSSISSSYNEQFF; CDR3 DNA: TGTGCCAGCAGTTCCATCTCAAGCTCCTACAATGAGCAGTTCTTC